The present TCR beta chain was sequenced within a study of blood T cell repertoires in COVID-19. Across the study: Acute-phase and convalescent COVID-19 samples originated in the United States, Italy and Spain. The analysed material was cDNA or gDNA that came from T cells, B-cell-depleted T cells, or PBMCs.

Original handling: It was from reference gene primer amplification that nucleated cell counts were estimated. TCRdb's table, derived via immunoSEQ multiplex PCR, lists solely in-frame clones and lacks some. The DNA was the basis for D and trimming; V, J and clone size are from that table. Of some 300,000 clones listed, approximately 88% were seen once; the top ten hold 6.9%. From germline, CDR1 is MDHEN and CDR2 SYDVKM. This CDR3 comprises 14 residues. V dropped 6 bases and J dropped 5 bases, with 16 bases sitting between them. This clone was observed a handful of times. This clonotype originated in a woman under 40 who had recovered from COVID-19. The chain carries TRBV28 and TRBJ2-5; perhaps TRBD1 as D (6 bases). The sequenced material came from peripheral blood. This chain's CDR3 is CASRKPWGPETQYF. The DNA of the CDR3 is TGTGCCAGCAGGAAACCTTGGGGGCCTGAGACCCAGTACTTC. The variable domain in full, completed from reference TRBV28 and TRBJ2-5, reads DVKVTQSSRYLVKRTGEKVFLECVQDMDHENMFWYRQDPGLGLRLIYFSYDVKMKEKGDIPEGYSVSREKKERFSLILESASTNQTSMYLCASRKPWGPETQYFGPGTRLLVL.